The entry that follows covers one T cell receptor beta chain sequence. CDR1 and CDR2 (germline): MDHEN, SYDVKM. V was trimmed by 2 bases and J by 2 bases, leaving 12 bases between them. CDR3 length equals 15 residues. The sample comes from a study of blood T cell repertoires in COVID-19. Study-level background: The cDNA or gDNA used as material had been derived from T cells, B-cell-depleted T cells, or PBMCs.

Measured with immunoSEQ multiplex PCR; TCRdb has only the in-frame clones, and not every one. This sample has about 340,000 clones; under 95% occur once, and the top ten carry roughly 3.5%. The V and J genes are TRBV28 and TRBJ1-2; TRBD1 is a possible D gene (6 bases). The sample taken for sequencing was peripheral blood. This sequence originates from a woman aged 18-29 years who had recovered from COVID-19. DNA of the CDR3: TGTGCCAGCAGTTTAAGGGACATGAGCAACTATGGCTACACCTTC. Amino acids: CASSLRDMSNYGYTF.